This T cell receptor beta chain was recovered during a study of blood T cells in healthy people across ages. Whole-study findings and limits: Naive and antigen-experienced cells were not separated, limiting conclusive comparison. Naive CD4+ cells and diversity were both higher in long-lived donors than in aged donors.

Primers used in a second PCR of roughly 6 to 11 cycles were a sample-barcoded 5' primer and a J-beta primer mix. In TCRdb, the 5' RACE reads were re-called with MiXCR into one record per CDR3 protein. The sample shows approximately 1.5 million distinct CDR3 sequences, approximately 39% of them seen only once. Total RNA was extracted at no less than 6 micrograms per sample. Remarks on this clonotype: Its cognate antigen is unknown.

The sequenced sample was blood. The origin of this receptor is a woman aged 18-29 years in good health.

CDR3 nucleotide sequence: TGCAGTGCTAGAGATCTAGGGACAGGGAGTGCAGATACGCAGTATTTT. This codes for CSARDLGTGSADTQYF. V and J are TRBV20-1 and TRBJ2-3, with TRBD1 matching over 9 bases. The CDR3 is made up of 16 amino acids. Unmatched junction bases numbered 8, after V lost 0 bases and J lost 4 bases. CDR1 and CDR2 from the germline V gene are DFQATT and SNEGSKA (reference sequence).